This T cell receptor beta chain is from a study of T cells expressing NK-cell markers. Study-wide context: Each TCR beta repertoire originated in sorted T cells that were CD3+CD56+NKG2C+, CD3+CD56+NKG2C- or CD3+CD56-NKG2C+. The sequencing cohort of eight donors included seven HCMV-seropositive individuals and one seronegative individual.

Broader study findings: Certain NKG2C+ T cell clones were expanded, and their HCMV specificity remained unclear.

Note on this clonotype: Its matching antigen is unknown.

The germline V gene has CDR1 MNHNY and CDR2 SVGAGI (reference sequence). The CDR3 spans 12 residues. TCR beta cDNA was made by 5'RACE template switching with UMIs. TCRdb processed the 5' RACE reads again and assigns one entry to each CDR3 protein, with no DNA. The sample holds hundreds of thousands of distinct CDR3 sequences. The chain employs TRBV6-6 and TRBJ2-7. The sequence came from a man aged 18-70 years in good health. Sequencing was done on a sample of blood T cells: a sorted CD56 or NKG2C T cell subset, CD4+ or CD8+ T cells, or bulk PBMC T cells (not recorded which). The CDR3 is CASSHFAEEQYF.